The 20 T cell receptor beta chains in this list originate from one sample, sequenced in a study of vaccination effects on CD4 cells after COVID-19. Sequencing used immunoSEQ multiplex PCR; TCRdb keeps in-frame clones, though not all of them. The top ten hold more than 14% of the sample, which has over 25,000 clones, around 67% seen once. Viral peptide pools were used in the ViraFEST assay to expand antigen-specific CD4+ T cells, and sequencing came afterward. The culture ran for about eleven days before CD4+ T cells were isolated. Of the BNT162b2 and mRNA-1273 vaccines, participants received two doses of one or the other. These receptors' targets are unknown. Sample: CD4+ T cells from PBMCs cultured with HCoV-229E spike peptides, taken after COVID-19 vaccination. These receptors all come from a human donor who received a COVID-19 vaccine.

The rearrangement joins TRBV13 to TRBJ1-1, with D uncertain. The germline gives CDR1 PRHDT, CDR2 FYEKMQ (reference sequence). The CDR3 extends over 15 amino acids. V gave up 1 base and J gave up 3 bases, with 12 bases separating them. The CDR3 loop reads CASSLDPRHYTEAFF. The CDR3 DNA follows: TGTGCCAGCAGCTTAGACCCCCGACATTACACTGAAGCTTTCTTT.

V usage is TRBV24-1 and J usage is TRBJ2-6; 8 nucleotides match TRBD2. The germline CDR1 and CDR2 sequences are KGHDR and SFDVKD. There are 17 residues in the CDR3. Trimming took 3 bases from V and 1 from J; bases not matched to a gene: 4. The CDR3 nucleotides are TGTGCCACCAGTGATCCTGGGACTAGTTCTGGGGCCAACGTCCTGACTTTC. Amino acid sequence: CATSDPGTSSGANVLTF.

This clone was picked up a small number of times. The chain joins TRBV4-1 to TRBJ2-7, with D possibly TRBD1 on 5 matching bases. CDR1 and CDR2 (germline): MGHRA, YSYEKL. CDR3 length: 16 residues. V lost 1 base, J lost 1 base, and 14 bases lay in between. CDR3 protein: CASSQGRQGNSYEQYF. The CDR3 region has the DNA TGCGCCAGCAGCCAAGGTCGTCAGGGAAATTCCTACGAGCAGTACTTC.

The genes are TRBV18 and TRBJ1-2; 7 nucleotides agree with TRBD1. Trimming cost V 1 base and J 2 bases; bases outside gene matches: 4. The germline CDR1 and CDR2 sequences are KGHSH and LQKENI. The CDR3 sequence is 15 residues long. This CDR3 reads CASSPREDRNYGYTF. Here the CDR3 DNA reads TGTGCCAGCTCACCACGGGAGGACAGGAACTATGGCTACACCTTC.

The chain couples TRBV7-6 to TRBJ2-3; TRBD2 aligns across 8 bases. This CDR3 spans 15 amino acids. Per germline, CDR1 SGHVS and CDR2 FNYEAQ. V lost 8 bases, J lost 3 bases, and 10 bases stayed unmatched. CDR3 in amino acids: CASGRSSGRTDTQYF. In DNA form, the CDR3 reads TGTGCCAGCGGTCGTTCAAGCGGGAGAACAGATACGCAGTATTTT. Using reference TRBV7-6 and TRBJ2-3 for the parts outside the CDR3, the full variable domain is GAGVSQSPRYKVTKRGQDVALRCDPISGHVSLYWYRQALGQGPEFLTYFNYEAQQDKSGLPNDRFSAERPEGSISTLTIQRTEQRDSAMYRCASGRSSGRTDTQYFGPGTRLTVL.

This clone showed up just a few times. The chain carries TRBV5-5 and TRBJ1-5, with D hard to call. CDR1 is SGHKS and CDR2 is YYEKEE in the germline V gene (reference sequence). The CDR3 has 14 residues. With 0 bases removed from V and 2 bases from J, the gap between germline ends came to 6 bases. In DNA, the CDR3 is TGTGCCAGCAGCTTGGTAGCAGGCAATCAGCCCCAGCATTTT. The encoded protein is CASSLVAGNQPQHF.

The chain's CDR3 is CASSIGGENTGELFF. The CDR3, as DNA: TGTGCCAGTAGTATAGGGGGGGAGAACACCGGGGAGCTGTTTTTT. The rearrangement uses TRBV19 and TRBJ2-2; TRBD2 is a possible D gene (6 bases). The ends were cut back, 1 base at V and 1 base at J, with 7 bases in the middle. Germline CDR1 is LNHDA and CDR2 is SQIVND (reference sequence). This CDR3 is 15 amino acids long.

CDR3 nucleotide sequence: TGCGCCAGCAGCTGGACAGGGTTAGGAGAGACCCAGTACTTC. Translation gives CASSWTGLGETQYF. This chain connects TRBV5-1 to TRBJ2-5, with 8 bases aligning to TRBD1. Germline loops: CDR1 SGHRS, CDR2 YFSETQ. CDR3 size: 14 residues. The ends lost 3 bases at V and 4 bases at J; junction bases unmatched: 5. The full variable domain, its missing parts supplied by reference TRBV5-1 and TRBJ2-5, is KAGVTQTPRYLIKTRGQQVTLSCSPISGHRSVSWYQQTPGQGLQFLFEYFSETQRNKGNFPGRFSGRQFSNSRSEMNVSTLELGDSALYLCASSWTGLGETQYFGPGTRLLVL.

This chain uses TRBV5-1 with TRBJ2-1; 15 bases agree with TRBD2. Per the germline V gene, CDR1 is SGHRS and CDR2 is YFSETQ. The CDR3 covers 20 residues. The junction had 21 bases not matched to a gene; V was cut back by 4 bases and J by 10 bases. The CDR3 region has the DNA TGCGCCAGCAGCACGGGACTAGCGGGAGGAACCATCGGATTTCCAGAAGAGCAGTTCTTC. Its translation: CASSTGLAGGTIGFPEEQFF.

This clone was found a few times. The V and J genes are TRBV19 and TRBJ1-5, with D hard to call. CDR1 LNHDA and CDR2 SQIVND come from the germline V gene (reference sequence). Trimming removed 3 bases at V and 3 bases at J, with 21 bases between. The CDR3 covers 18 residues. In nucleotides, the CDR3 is TGTGCCAGTAGTATCGGGTCGGGCCGCCGTTTATTCAATCAGCCCCAGCATTTT. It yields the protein CASSIGSGRRLFNQPQHF.

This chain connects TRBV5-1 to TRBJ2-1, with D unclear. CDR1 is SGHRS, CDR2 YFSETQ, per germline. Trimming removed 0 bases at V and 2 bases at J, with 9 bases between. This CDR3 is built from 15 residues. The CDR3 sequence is CASSLVGSPYNEQFF. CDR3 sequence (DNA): TGCGCCAGCAGCTTGGTAGGAAGTCCCTACAATGAGCAGTTCTTC. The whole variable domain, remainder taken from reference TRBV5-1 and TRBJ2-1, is KAGVTQTPRYLIKTRGQQVTLSCSPISGHRSVSWYQQTPGQGLQFLFEYFSETQRNKGNFPGRFSGRQFSNSRSEMNVSTLELGDSALYLCASSLVGSPYNEQFFGPGTRLTVL.

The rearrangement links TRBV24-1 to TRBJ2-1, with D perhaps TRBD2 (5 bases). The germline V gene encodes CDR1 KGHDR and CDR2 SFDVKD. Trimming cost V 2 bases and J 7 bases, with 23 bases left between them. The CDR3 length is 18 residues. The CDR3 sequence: CATSDSPLGSPGVNEQFF. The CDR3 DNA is TGTGCCACCAGTGATTCTCCCCTCGGAAGTCCCGGGGTGAATGAGCAGTTCTTC.

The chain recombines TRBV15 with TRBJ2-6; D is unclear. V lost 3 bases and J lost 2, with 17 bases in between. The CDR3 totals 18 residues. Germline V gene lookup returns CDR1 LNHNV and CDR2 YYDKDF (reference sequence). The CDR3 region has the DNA TGTGCCACCAGCAGCACATCGTACAGATCAGCTGGGGCCAACGTCCTGACTTTC. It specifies CATSSTSYRSAGANVLTF.

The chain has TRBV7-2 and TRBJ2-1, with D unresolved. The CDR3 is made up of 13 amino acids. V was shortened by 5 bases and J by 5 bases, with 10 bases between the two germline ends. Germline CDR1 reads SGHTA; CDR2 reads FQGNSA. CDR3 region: CASSPVVNNEQFF. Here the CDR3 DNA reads TGTGCCAGCAGCCCCGTCGTAAACAATGAGCAGTTCTTC.

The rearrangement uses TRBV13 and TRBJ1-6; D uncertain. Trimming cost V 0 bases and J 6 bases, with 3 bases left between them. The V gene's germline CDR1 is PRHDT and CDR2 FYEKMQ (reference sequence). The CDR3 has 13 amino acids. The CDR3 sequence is CASSLGVNSPLHF. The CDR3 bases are TGTGCCAGCAGCTTAGGCGTTAATTCACCCCTCCACTTT. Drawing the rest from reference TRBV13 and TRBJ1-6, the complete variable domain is AAGVIQSPRHLIKEKRETATLKCYPIPRHDTVYWYQQGPGQDPQFLISFYEKMQSDKGSIPDRFSAQQFSDYHSELNMSSLELGDSALYFCASSLGVNSPLHFGNGTRLTVT.

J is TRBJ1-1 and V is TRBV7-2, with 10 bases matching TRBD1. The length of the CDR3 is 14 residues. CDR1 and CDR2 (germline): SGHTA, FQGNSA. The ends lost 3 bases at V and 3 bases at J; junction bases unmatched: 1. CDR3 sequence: CASSLTGGHTEAFF. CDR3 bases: TGTGCCAGCAGCTTGACAGGGGGCCACACTGAAGCTTTCTTT.

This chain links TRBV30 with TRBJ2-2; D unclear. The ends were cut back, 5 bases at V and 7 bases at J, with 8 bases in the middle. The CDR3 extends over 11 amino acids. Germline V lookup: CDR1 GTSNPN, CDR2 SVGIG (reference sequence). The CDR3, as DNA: TGTGCCTGGCTAGAATTCGGGGAGCTGTTTTTT. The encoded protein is CAWLEFGELFF.

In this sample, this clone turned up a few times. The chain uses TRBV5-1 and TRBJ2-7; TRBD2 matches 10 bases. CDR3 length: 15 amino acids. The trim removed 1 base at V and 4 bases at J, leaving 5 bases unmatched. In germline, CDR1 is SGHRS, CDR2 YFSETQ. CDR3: CASSLLASGRYEQYF. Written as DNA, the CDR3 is TGCGCCAGCAGCTTGTTGGCTAGCGGGAGATACGAGCAGTACTTC. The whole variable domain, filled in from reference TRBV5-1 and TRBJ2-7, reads KAGVTQTPRYLIKTRGQQVTLSCSPISGHRSVSWYQQTPGQGLQFLFEYFSETQRNKGNFPGRFSGRQFSNSRSEMNVSTLELGDSALYLCASSLLASGRYEQYFGPGTRLTVT.

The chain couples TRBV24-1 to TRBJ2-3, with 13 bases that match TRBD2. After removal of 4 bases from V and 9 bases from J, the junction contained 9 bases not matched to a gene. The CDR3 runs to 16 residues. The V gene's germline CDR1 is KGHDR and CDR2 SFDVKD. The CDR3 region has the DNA TGTGCCACCAGTGACCCGGGGACTAGCGGGGTGTTAACGCAGTATTTT. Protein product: CATSDPGTSGVLTQYF.

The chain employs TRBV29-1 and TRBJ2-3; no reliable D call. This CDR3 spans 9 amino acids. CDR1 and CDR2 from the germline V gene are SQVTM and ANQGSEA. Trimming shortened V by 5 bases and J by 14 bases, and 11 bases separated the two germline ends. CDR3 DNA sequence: TGCAGCGTTCCCAAGGTGCCGTATTTT. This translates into CSVPKVPYF.